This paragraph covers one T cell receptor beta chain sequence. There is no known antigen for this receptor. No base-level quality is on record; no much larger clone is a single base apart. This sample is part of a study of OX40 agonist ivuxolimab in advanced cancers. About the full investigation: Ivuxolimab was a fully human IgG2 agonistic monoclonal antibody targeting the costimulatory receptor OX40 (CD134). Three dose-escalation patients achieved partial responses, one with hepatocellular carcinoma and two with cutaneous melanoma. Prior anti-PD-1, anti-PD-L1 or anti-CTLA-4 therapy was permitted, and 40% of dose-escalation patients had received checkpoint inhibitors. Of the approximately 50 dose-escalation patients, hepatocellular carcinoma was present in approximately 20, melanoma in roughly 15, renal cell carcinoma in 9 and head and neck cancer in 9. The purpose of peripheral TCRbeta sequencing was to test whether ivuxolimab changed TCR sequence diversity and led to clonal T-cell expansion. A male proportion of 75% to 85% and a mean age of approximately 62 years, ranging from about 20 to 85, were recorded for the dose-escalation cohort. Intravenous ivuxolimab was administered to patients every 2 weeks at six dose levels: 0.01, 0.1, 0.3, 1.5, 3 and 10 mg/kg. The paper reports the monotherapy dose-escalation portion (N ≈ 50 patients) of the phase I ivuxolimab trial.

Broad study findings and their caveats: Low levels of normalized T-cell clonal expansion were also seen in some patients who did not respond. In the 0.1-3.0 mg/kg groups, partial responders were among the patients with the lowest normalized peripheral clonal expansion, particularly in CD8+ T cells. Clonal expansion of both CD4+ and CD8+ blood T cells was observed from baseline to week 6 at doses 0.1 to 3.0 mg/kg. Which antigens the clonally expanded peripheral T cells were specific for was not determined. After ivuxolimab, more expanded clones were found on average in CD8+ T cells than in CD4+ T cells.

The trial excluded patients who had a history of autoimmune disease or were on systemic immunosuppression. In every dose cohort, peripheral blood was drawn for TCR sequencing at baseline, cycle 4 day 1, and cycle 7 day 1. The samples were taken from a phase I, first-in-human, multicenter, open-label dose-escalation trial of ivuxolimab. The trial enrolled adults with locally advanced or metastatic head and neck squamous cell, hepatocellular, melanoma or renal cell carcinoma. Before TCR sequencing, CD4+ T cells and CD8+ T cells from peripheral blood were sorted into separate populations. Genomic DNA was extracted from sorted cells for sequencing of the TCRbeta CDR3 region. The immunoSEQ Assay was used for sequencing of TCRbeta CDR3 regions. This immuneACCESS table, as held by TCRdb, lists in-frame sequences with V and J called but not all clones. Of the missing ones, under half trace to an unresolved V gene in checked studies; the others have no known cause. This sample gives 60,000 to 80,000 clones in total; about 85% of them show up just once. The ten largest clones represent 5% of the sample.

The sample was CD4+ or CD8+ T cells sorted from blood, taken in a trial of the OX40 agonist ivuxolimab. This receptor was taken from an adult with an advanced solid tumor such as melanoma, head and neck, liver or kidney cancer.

The DNA sequence is given as TGTGCCAGCAGCCCAGGACTAGCGGGACAAAGCGAGCAGTTCTTC. Its amino acids are CASSPGLAGQSEQFF. This chain joins TRBV9 to TRBJ2-1; TRBD2 lines up with 12 middle nucleotides. The germline V gene supplies CDR1 SGDLS and CDR2 YYNGEE. The CDR3 runs 15 residues from the cysteine to the phenylalanine. Only CDR3 DNA is held: 45 bases, read in frame from base 1. Here V drops 4 bases and J drops 10 bases, and the junction holds 9 bases not matched to any gene.